The sequence of this T cell receptor (beta chain) was determined in a study of early T cells in non-severe SARS-CoV-2 infection. Turning to the study itself: RNA in bulk from unsorted whole blood was sequenced, and chains were unpaired.

Trimming removed 3 bases from V and 2 bases from J; junction bases left unmatched: 8. The germline CDR1 and CDR2 sequences are DFQATT and SNEGSKA (reference sequence). The CDR3 consists of 15 residues. The table lists this clonotype with a few counts. Unique molecular identifiers tagged individual cDNA molecules. TCRdb redid the calling of the 5' RACE reads with MiXCR, one entry per CDR3 protein. The sample contains tens of thousands of distinct CDR3 sequences, roughly 10% of which appear only once. The chain recombines TRBV20-1 with TRBJ2-5; 8 bases map to TRBD2. The sequenced material came from whole blood. This receptor was taken from an adult who was a healthcare worker with PCR-confirmed SARS-CoV-2 infection or an uninfected control (not recorded which). The CDR3 here is CSASGTSGSQETQYF. CDR3 bases: TGCAGTGCTAGTGGTACTAGCGGATCTCAAGAGACCCAGTACTTC.